This is a list of T cell receptor beta chains from one sample in a study of cytomegalovirus exposure and HLA in healthy donors. TCRdb's table, derived via immunoSEQ multiplex PCR, lists solely in-frame clones and lacks some. The sample contains about 140,000 clones, approximately 63% of which appear only once. Material: PBMCs. The source is a woman aged 55 to 70 in good health and CMV-seropositive. Both conserved end residues are part of each CDR3. A D gene is named only where the DNA matches it firmly. For some rows the clone size is stated as once, few or many, or as a class when expanded; others skip it.

J: TRBJ1-3; size: -; V: TRBV25-1; D: -; DNA: TGTGCCAGCAGTGCCGTGACAGGTACCGGAAACACCATATATTTT; CDR3: CASSAVTGTGNTIYF
J: TRBJ2-5; size: -; V: TRBV10-1; D: TRBD1; DNA: TGCGCCAGCAGTTTGTCCGGGACAGGGGCCAGGGAGACCCAGTACTTC; CDR3: CASSLSGTGARETQYF
J: TRBJ1-1; size: -; V: TRBV2; D: -; DNA: TGTGCCAGCAGTGAATACGAGTCGAACACTGAAGCTTTCTTT; CDR3: CASSEYESNTEAFF
J: TRBJ1-1; size: -; V: TRBV11-1; D: -; DNA: TGTGCCAGCAGCTTCCCCGGTGGAGTCACTGAAGCTTTCTTT; CDR3: CASSFPGGVTEAFF
J: TRBJ2-3; size: few; V: TRBV6-1; D: TRBD2; DNA: TGTGCCAGCAGTGTAGCGGGAGGGTTTGATACGCAGTATTTT; CDR3: CASSVAGGFDTQYF
J: TRBJ2-1; size: -; V: TRBV29-1; D: TRBD2; DNA: TGCAGCGTTGAAGCCGGGACTAGCGTAAACAATGAGCAGTTCTTC; CDR3: CSVEAGTSVNNEQFF
J: TRBJ1-5; size: -; V: TRBV28; D: -; DNA: TGTGCCAGCAGACGACAGGTTCTTAGCAATCAGCCCCAGCATTTT; CDR3: CASRRQVLSNQPQHF
J: TRBJ2-3; size: -; V: TRBV6-1; D: -; DNA: TGTGCCAGCACCGCCTACACAGATACGCAGTATTTT; CDR3: CASTAYTDTQYF
J: TRBJ2-5; size: -; V: TRBV11-2; D: TRBD2; DNA: TGTGCCAGCAGCTTAGATCTTTCGGGAGGGTACCAAGAGACCCAGTACTTC; CDR3: CASSLDLSGGYQETQYF
J: TRBJ2-7; size: -; V: TRBV7-3; D: -; DNA: TGTGCCAGCAGCCCCGCGGGGTCCTACGAGCAGTACTTC; CDR3: CASSPAGSYEQYF
J: TRBJ2-1; size: once; V: TRBV7-6; D: -; DNA: TGTGCCAGCAGCTCCACAAGCAATGAGCAGTTCTTC; CDR3: CASSSTSNEQFF
J: TRBJ2-1; size: -; V: TRBV5-1; D: TRBD1; DNA: TGCGCCAGCAGCTCCGGACAGGGTCTTGTGGATGAGCAGTTCTTC; CDR3: CASSSGQGLVDEQFF
J: TRBJ2-7; size: -; V: TRBV5-6; D: TRBD2; DNA: TGTGCCAGCAGCCCGGGACTAGCGGGGTACGAGCAGTACTTC; CDR3: CASSPGLAGYEQYF
J: TRBJ1-4; size: -; V: TRBV5-1; D: TRBD1; DNA: TGCGCCAGCAGCGGGCAGACAGGGGGGGATGAAAAACTGTTTTTT; CDR3: CASSGQTGGDEKLFF
J: TRBJ1-1; size: few; V: TRBV29-1; D: TRBD1; DNA: TGCAGCGGGAAGGACAGGGAAACGAACACTGAAGCTTTCTTT; CDR3: CSGKDRETNTEAFF
J: TRBJ2-7; size: -; V: TRBV11-3; D: -; DNA: TGTGCCAGCAGCTTAGATGTGTTCCAGGCCTACGAGCAGTACTTC; CDR3: CASSLDVFQAYEQYF
J: TRBJ1-2; size: -; V: TRBV15; D: -; DNA: TGTGCCACCAGCAGAGCTCGTCAGGGTGGCTACACCTTC; CDR3: CATSRARQGGYTF
J: TRBJ2-1; size: -; V: TRBV4-1; D: -; DNA: TGCGCCAGCAGCCAAGGGGGGACACAGCAGTTCTTC; CDR3: CASSQGGTQQFF
J: TRBJ1-6; size: -; V: TRBV2; D: -; DNA: TGTGCCAGCAGGCCAACAGGACCTAATTCACCCCTCCACTTT; CDR3: CASRPTGPNSPLHF
J: TRBJ1-2; size: -; V: TRBV6-1; D: TRBD1; DNA: TGTGCCAGCAGTGCCAGACAGGGTTTTTATGGCTACACCTTC; CDR3: CASSARQGFYGYTF
J: TRBJ1-3; size: few; V: TRBV6-5; D: -; DNA: TGTGCCAGCAGTTATTATCCCCTCTCTGGAAACACCATATATTTT; CDR3: CASSYYPLSGNTIYF
J: TRBJ1-1; size: -; V: TRBV27; D: -; DNA: TGTGCCAGCAGTTTAATTGACTGGAACACTGAAGCTTTCTTT; CDR3: CASSLIDWNTEAFF
J: TRBJ1-3; size: -; V: TRBV25-1; D: -; DNA: TGTGCCAGCAGTGAATCCCGTTTCTCCGGAAACACCATATATTTT; CDR3: CASSESRFSGNTIYF
J: TRBJ2-5; size: few; V: TRBV14; D: -; DNA: TGTGCCAGCAGCCAAATCACAGGGCGAGAGACCCAGTACTTC; CDR3: CASSQITGRETQYF
J: TRBJ2-3; size: -; V: TRBV27; D: TRBD1; DNA: TGTGCCAGCAGAAGACAGGGGTTTCGACAATCAGATACGCAGTATTTT; CDR3: CASRRQGFRQSDTQYF
J: TRBJ2-2; size: -; V: TRBV5-4; D: -; DNA: TGTGCCAGCAGCCTAAACACCGGGGAGCTGTTTTTT; CDR3: CASSLNTGELFF
J: TRBJ2-7; size: -; V: TRBV5-6; D: -; DNA: TGTGCCAGCAGCTTGTATCTATCTCTCTACGAGCAGTACTTC; CDR3: CASSLYLSLYEQYF
J: TRBJ2-5; size: -; V: TRBV10-3; D: -; DNA: TGTGCCATCAGTGACAAGACAGGAATGGGGGAGACCCAGTACTTC; CDR3: CAISDKTGMGETQYF
J: TRBJ2-7; size: -; V: TRBV27; D: TRBD2; DNA: TGTGCCAGCAGACCGGGACTAGCGTCCTACGAGCAGTACTTC; CDR3: CASRPGLASYEQYF